These 21 T cell receptor beta chains share one sample of origin, sequenced in a study of shared T cell receptors in the human thymus. Profiled with immunoSEQ multiplex PCR; TCRdb holds only in-frame clones, not every one. The table includes some 760,000 clones, 70% to 90% detected once. This sample also appeared in a second study, on human thymus T cells.

Material: thymocytes. The receptors derive from a girl in the first two years of life with a congenital heart defect.

The chain is built from TRBV7-2 and TRBJ1-1, with D possibly matching TRBD1 (5 bases). Trimming left V 5 bases short and J 2 bases short, with 15 bases between. The germline CDR1 and CDR2 sequences are SGHTA and FQGNSA. The length of the CDR3 is 15 residues. CDR3 in DNA: TGTGCCAGCAGCCGGACTACGACAGATAACACTGAAGCTTTCTTT. It translates to CASSRTTTDNTEAFF.

The gene calls are TRBV19 and TRBJ1-5, with D possibly matching TRBD1 (6 bases). The CDR3 has 14 amino acids. Germline V gene sequence: CDR1 LNHDA, CDR2 SQIVND (reference sequence). Trimming took 5 bases from V and 4 from J, leaving 12 bases between them. The CDR3, as DNA: TGTGCCAGTAGTCCCCGGACAGAAAATCAGCCCCAGCATTTT. This sequence encodes CASSPRTENQPQHF.

The rearrangement uses TRBV5-1 and TRBJ2-1, with D perhaps matching TRBD2 (6 bases). Germline V gene lookup returns CDR1 SGHRS and CDR2 YFSETQ. Between the trimmed V and J ends, which lost 3 bases and 3 bases, there was a span of 10 bases. This CDR3 has 14 residues. CDR3 loop: CASSCAGYYNEQFF. The DNA for the CDR3 is TGCGCCAGCAGCTGCGCGGGGTACTACAATGAGCAGTTCTTC.

The chain couples TRBV2 to TRBJ2-1; 7 positions agree with TRBD2. This CDR3 has 17 amino acids. The ends lost 4 bases at V and 15 bases at J; junction bases unmatched: 24. Germline loops: CDR1 SNHLY, CDR2 FYNNEI. Here the CDR3 DNA reads TGTGCCAGCAGTGGTCCGCCCAAAATCCGGGACTATGTCAGTCGGTTCTTC. This gives the protein CASSGPPKIRDYVSRFF.

The chain combines TRBV18 with TRBJ1-3, with a possible D match to TRBD1 (5 bases). Trimming took off 4 bases at V and 0 bases at J, with 13 bases between the two ends. The germline gives CDR1 KGHSH, CDR2 LQKENI. This CDR3 is built from 16 residues. CDR3 nucleotide sequence: TGTGCCAGCTCACTACCGACAGCGACCTCTGGAAACACCATATATTTT. This encodes CASSLPTATSGNTIYF.

V and J are TRBV5-1 and TRBJ1-6; D gene unclear. Germline CDR1 SGHRS, CDR2 YFSETQ. CDR3 length: 16 amino acids. V dropped 3 bases and J dropped 1 base, with 11 bases sitting between them. This chain's CDR3 is CASSYEGASYNSPLHF. The CDR3 nucleotides are TGCGCCAGCAGCTATGAGGGAGCTTCCTATAATTCACCCCTCCACTTT.

The chain combines TRBV7-6 with TRBJ2-7; TRBD1 matches 7 bases. The CDR3 sequence is 15 residues long. Trimming removed 2 bases from V and 3 bases from J; junction bases left unmatched: 7. The germline V gene encodes CDR1 SGHVS and CDR2 FNYEAQ. CDR3 nucleotide sequence: TGTGCCAGCAGCTTAACAGGGCCAGGGGGCTACGAGCAGTACTTC. Amino acids: CASSLTGPGGYEQYF.

V usage is TRBV7-8 and J usage is TRBJ2-7; TRBD2 is a possible D gene (5 bases). The CDR3 has 13 residues. Deletions cut 5 bases from V and 3 bases from J, with 11 bases between. Germline lookup yields CDR1 SGHVS and CDR2 FQNEAQ. The CDR3 sequence: CASSEGAYYEQYF. The CDR3 DNA is TGTGCCAGCAGCGAGGGTGCGTACTACGAGCAGTACTTC.

The rearrangement joins TRBV28 to TRBJ1-1; 9 bases are shared with TRBD1. This CDR3 has 17 amino acids. Unmatched junction bases numbered 14, after V lost 5 bases and J lost 4 bases. Germline V gene data show CDR1 as MDHEN and CDR2 as SYDVKM. CDR3 residues: CASSLVPGQGSSTEAFF. The DNA for the CDR3 is TGTGCCAGCAGTCTCGTCCCGGGACAGGGATCAAGCACTGAAGCTTTCTTT.

The chain combines TRBV9 with TRBJ1-2, with 10 bases fitting TRBD1. Germline lookup yields CDR1 SGDLS and CDR2 YYNGEE. V lost 0 bases to trimming and J lost 5 bases; unmatched junction nucleotides: 1. The CDR3 is 14 residues long. This CDR3 reads CASSVGTGGYGYTF. The CDR3 coding sequence is TGTGCCAGCAGCGTAGGGACAGGGGGATATGGCTACACCTTC.

The gene calls are TRBV29-1 and TRBJ2-7, with 8 bases aligning to TRBD1. Germline values: CDR1 SQVTM, CDR2 ANQGSEA. V lost 6 bases to trimming and J lost 3 bases; unmatched junction nucleotides: 16. This CDR3 contains 16 residues. The CDR3 loop is CSVPKEEGTGLYEQYF. DNA of the CDR3: TGCAGCGTACCTAAGGAGGAAGGGACAGGACTCTACGAGCAGTACTTC.

The V gene is TRBV2, the J gene TRBJ1-5; TRBD1 matches at 7 bases. The CDR3 is made up of 20 amino acids. The germline V gene encodes CDR1 SNHLY and CDR2 FYNNEI. The junction had 23 bases not matched to a gene; V was cut back by 6 bases and J by 3 bases. The CDR3 DNA reads TGTGCCAGCAGAGACCGAGTGCTGCCCGGGACAGCGGAGCACAATCAGCCCCAGCATTTT. Protein: CASRDRVLPGTAEHNQPQHF.

CDR3 DNA sequence: TGCGCCAGCAGCCACAAGACAGGATTTGGATCACCCCTCCACTTT. This sequence encodes CASSHKTGFGSPLHF. The V call is TRBV4-1, the J call TRBJ1-6; D perhaps matches TRBD1 (6 bases). The CDR3 contains 15 residues. Trimming took off 3 bases at V and 10 bases at J, with 16 bases between the two ends. Germline CDR1 reads MGHRA; CDR2 reads YSYEKL.

This clone was detected only once. The rearrangement joins TRBV10-3 to TRBJ1-1; TRBD1 agrees at 9 bases. V lost 10 bases to trimming and J lost 3 bases; unmatched junction nucleotides: 3. The germline V gene encodes CDR1 ENHRY and CDR2 SYGVKD. This CDR3 has 12 residues. This chain's CDR3 is CATRQGDTEAFF. CDR3 sequence (DNA): TGTGCCACTAGACAGGGGGACACTGAAGCTTTCTTT.

This clone was observed a few times. The V call is TRBV11-2, the J call TRBJ2-5, with 14 bases identical to TRBD2. The V gene end was trimmed by 5 bases and the J gene end by 1 base; junction bases not matched to a gene: 12. This CDR3 has 19 residues. The germline CDR1 and CDR2 sequences are SGHAT and FQNNGV. CDR3 DNA sequence: TGTGCCAGCAGCCCCCACAGCTCCGGACTAGCGGGGGGCCAAGAGACCCAGTACTTC. This codes for CASSPHSSGLAGGQETQYF.

This chain links TRBV5-6 with TRBJ1-4; tentative D call: TRBD1 (5 bases). V was pared by 1 base and J by 0 bases, with 13 bases between. This CDR3 comprises 17 residues. CDR1 and CDR2 from the germline V gene are SGHDT and YYEEEE. The CDR3 nucleotides read TGTGCCAGCAGCTTGCGCTCGGGACTTGCAACTAATGAAAAACTGTTTTTT. Translation: CASSLRSGLATNEKLFF.

The gene calls are TRBV19 and TRBJ1-1, with 9 bases lining up with TRBD1. Germline values: CDR1 LNHDA, CDR2 SQIVND (reference sequence). This CDR3 contains 17 residues. V lost 4 bases, J lost 0 bases, and 9 bases stayed unmatched. CDR3 in DNA: TGTGCCAGTAGTACGCGGACAGGGGATTCTATGAACACTGAAGCTTTCTTT. It yields the protein CASSTRTGDSMNTEAFF.

The V and J genes are TRBV7-9 and TRBJ1-2, with D possibly being TRBD1 (6 bases). The germline V gene has CDR1 SEHNR and CDR2 FQNEAQ (reference sequence). This CDR3 has 14 amino acids. V lost 5 bases and J lost 5, with 15 bases in between. The CDR3 DNA reads TGTGCCAGCAGCCCAACAATGACAGGATATGGCTACACCTTC. Translated, it gives CASSPTMTGYGYTF.

This sequence joins TRBV25-1 and TRBJ2-1; D is perhaps TRBD1 (5 bases). Germline assignment: CDR1 MGHDK and CDR2 SYGVNS. Trimming left V 4 bases short and J 6 bases short, with 13 bases between. This CDR3 is built from 14 residues. CDR3 protein: CASSGPQGGNEQFF. CDR3 coding DNA: TGTGCCAGCAGTGGGCCGCAGGGTGGCAATGAGCAGTTCTTC.

The gene calls are TRBV4-3 and TRBJ2-7; D may be TRBD1 (6 bases). There are 15 residues in the CDR3. With 0 bases removed from V and 7 bases from J, the gap between germline ends came to 16 bases. Germline values: CDR1 LGHNA, CDR2 YSLEER. CDR3 loop: CASSQENRVLQEQYF. The CDR3 DNA reads as TGCGCCAGCAGCCAAGAAAACAGGGTTCTTCAGGAGCAGTACTTC.

V and J are TRBV11-2 and TRBJ2-7; D uncertain. This CDR3 is 12 amino acids long. CDR1 and CDR2 (germline): SGHAT, FQNNGV. V was shortened by 6 bases and J by 2 bases, with 8 bases between the two germline ends. CDR3 sequence: CASRPTPYEQYF. As DNA, the CDR3 is TGTGCCAGCAGACCTACTCCCTACGAGCAGTACTTC.